This TCR beta chain was profiled in a study of CD8 T cells in ankylosing spondylitis. J was trimmed by 6 bases and V by 5 bases; bases with no gene match: 11. The CDR3 sequence is 16 residues long. CDR1 and CDR2 (germline): SGHNT, YENEEA. A few counts support this clonotype. TCRdb ran MiXCR on the 5' RACE reads and lists one entry per CDR3 protein. The repertoire includes about 160,000 distinct CDR3 sequences, roughly 44% of them detected once, and around 15% sits in the top ten. The chain employs TRBV11-3 and TRBJ2-1; 9 bases align to TRBD1. Sample: synovial fluid, either unsorted or a sorted T cell fraction (not recorded which). This clonotype originated in a male donor with ankylosing spondylitis. The CDR3 reads CASSQHYGTGPNEQFF. CDR3 bases: TGTGCCAGCAGCCAACACTACGGGACAGGGCCCAATGAGCAGTTCTTC.